The TCR beta chain described here comes from a study of blood T cell repertoires in COVID-19. Looking at the study overall: T cells, B-cell-depleted T cells, or PBMCs provided the cDNA or gDNA that served as material.

This clone was detected only a few times. In the original processing: Reference gene primer amplification gave nucleated cell count estimates. Assay used: immunoSEQ multiplex PCR; TCRdb lists only in-frame clones, some missing. The DNA was the basis for D and trimming; V, J and clone size are from that table. This sample has 100,000 or so clones, with around 90% found just once. The ends were cut back, 8 bases at V and 1 base at J, with 15 bases in the middle. The CDR3 has 15 residues. Germline assignment: CDR1 MNHNY and CDR2 SVGAGI (reference sequence). One Seattle source followed patients from active infection through their disease course.

The origin of this receptor is a woman between 50 and 59 years old with COVID-19, enrolled during active disease. Specimen: peripheral blood. The chain has TRBV6-6 and TRBJ1-5; D gene unclear. Here the CDR3 reads CASGRIPRSNQPQHF. The CDR3 region has the DNA TGTGCCAGCGGAAGGATCCCCAGGAGCAATCAGCCCCAGCATTTT.